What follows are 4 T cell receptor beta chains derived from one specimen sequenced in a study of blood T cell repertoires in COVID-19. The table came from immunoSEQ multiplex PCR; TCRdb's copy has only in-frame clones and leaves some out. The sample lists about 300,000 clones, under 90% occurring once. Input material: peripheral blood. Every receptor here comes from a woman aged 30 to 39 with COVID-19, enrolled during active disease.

The chain's CDR3 is CASSFRTVNTDTQYF. CDR3 DNA sequence: TGTGCCAGCAGCTTCCGGACTGTAAACACAGATACGCAGTATTTT. V is TRBV6-6 and J is TRBJ2-3; D possibly corresponds to TRBD2 (5 bases). Trimming left V 6 bases short and J 2 bases short, with 15 bases between. The CDR3 is made up of 15 amino acids. The germline CDR1 and CDR2 sequences are MNHNY and SVGAGI (reference sequence).

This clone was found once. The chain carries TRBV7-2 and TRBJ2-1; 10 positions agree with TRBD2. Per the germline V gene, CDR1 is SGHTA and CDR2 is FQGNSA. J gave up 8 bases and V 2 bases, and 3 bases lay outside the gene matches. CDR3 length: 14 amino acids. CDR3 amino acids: CASSLKRGGHEQFF. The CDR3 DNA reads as TGTGCCAGCAGCTTAAAGCGGGGGGGCCATGAGCAGTTCTTC.

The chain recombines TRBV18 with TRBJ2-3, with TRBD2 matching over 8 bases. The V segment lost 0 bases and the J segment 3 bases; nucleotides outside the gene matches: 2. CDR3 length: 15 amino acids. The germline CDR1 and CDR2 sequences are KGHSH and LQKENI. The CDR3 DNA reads TGTGCCAGCTCACCACCGGCGGGGGGAACAGATACGCAGTATTTT. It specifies CASSPPAGGTDTQYF.

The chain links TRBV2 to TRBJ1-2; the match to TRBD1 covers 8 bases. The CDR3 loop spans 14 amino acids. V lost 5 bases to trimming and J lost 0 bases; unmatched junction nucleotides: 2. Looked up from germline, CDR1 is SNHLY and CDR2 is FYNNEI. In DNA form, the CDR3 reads TGTGCCAGCAGTCCACAGGGGGCTAACTATGGCTACACCTTC. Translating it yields CASSPQGANYGYTF.